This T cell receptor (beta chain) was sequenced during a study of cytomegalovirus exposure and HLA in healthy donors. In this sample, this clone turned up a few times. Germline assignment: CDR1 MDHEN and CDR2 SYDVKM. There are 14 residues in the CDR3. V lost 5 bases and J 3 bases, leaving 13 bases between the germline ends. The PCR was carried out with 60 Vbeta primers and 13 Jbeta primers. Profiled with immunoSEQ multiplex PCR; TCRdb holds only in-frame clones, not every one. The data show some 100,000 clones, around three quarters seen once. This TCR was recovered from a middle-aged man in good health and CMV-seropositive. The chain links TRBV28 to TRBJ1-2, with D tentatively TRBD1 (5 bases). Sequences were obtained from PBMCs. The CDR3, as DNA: TGTGCCAGCAGTCCGGCGGGGGAGGACTATGGCTACACCTTC. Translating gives CASSPAGEDYGYTF.